The clone carrying this T cell receptor (beta chain) was observed at least ten times. These data originate in a study of shared clonotypes between healthy human individuals. Trimming at V came to 6 bases and at J to 16 bases, leaving 13 bases not matched to a gene. CDR1 is MNHEY and CDR2 is SMNVEV in the germline V gene (reference sequence). The CDR3 covers 13 residues. Measured with immunoSEQ multiplex PCR; TCRdb has only the in-frame clones, and not every one. The sample holds under 750,000 clones, approximately 77% seen once. This receptor was identified in a woman in her 30s in good health. The sample consisted of memory CD4+ T cells sorted from blood. The subset denotes: CD45RA-negative fraction. This sequence joins TRBV27 and TRBJ2-1, with TRBD2 matching 9 bases. The CDR3 DNA reads TGTGCCAGCAGCCTTAGCGGGAGTTCTACGTTTTTCTTC. It codes for CASSLSGSSTFFF.